Sequencing of this T cell receptor (beta chain) was carried out in a study of cytomegalovirus exposure and HLA in healthy donors. Points from the study as a whole: In vitro experiments confirmed that three CMV-associated chains were specific for CMV antigens.

PCR involved 60 Vbeta and 13 Jbeta primers. Profiled with immunoSEQ multiplex PCR; TCRdb holds only in-frame clones, not every one. The sample carries around 100,000 clones, approximately 70% recorded once. V was clipped by 4 bases and J by 1 base, with 10 bases between them. This CDR3 spans 14 amino acids. Per germline, CDR1 SGHTA and CDR2 FQGNSA. This clone has a single count. Its antigen remains unknown. Donors counted as nominally healthy when sampled, yet unrecorded immune exposures were likely. V and J are TRBV7-2 and TRBJ1-1, with a tentative D call TRBD1 (5 bases). This sequence originates from a man aged 35 to 55 in good health and CMV-seronegative. The sample taken for sequencing was PBMCs. For the CDR3, the DNA is TGTGCCAGCAGCTCGCGTACAGGGAACACTGAAGCTTTCTTT. Protein: CASSSRTGNTEAFF.